These T cell receptor beta chains were read from a single sample in a study of cytomegalovirus exposure and HLA in healthy donors. Sequenced by immunoSEQ multiplex PCR; TCRdb stores in-frame clones only, minus some. The table has approximately 86,000 clones, 85% seen once. Input material: PBMCs. The receptors come from a man aged 40-49 years in good health and CMV-seropositive. The CDR3 runs from the conserved cysteine through the conserved F or W. The D gene is left open where the match is weak.

NA	13	TRBV1	CTSSHLIPGGPFF
TRBD2	16	TRBV5-6	CASSLYTSGPYNEQFF
TRBD1	14	TRBV5-1	CASSPDRGVGGYTF
NA	17	TRBV30	CAWRSRYELMSNQPQHF
NA	13	TRBV6-1	CASSGGLGETQYF
NA	15	TRBV28	CASSPPGLPTYEQYF
TRBD2	15	TRBV27	CASSSGLAGVGEQFF
TRBD1	15	TRBV4-1	CASSQSWTGDTEAFF
TRBD2	16	TRBV28	CASSLSGTSVYNEQFF
TRBD1	13	TRBV25-1	CASSAETGREQYF
NA	16	TRBV7-9	CASSLRTGATNEKLFF
NA	16	TRBV18	CASSPPGASSYNEQFF
TRBD1	14	TRBV2	CASSEARAGGPLHF
NA	13	TRBV11-2	CASSLDRGQPQHF
NA	15	TRBV6-5	CASRRDVSSGNTIYF
TRBD2	16	TRBV4-2	CASSHTTTSGTYEQYF
NA	15	TRBV9	CASSTSRGLNYGYTF
NA	14	TRBV5-1	CASSEQGGQEKLFF
NA	16	TRBV11-2	CASSPLSGLFSYEQYF
NA	14	TRBV4-1	CASSLGGAQETQYF
NA	12	TRBV29-1	CSVMEVQSEQFF
NA	15	TRBV7-3	CASSSTQGGRTEAFF
NA	13	TRBV7-3	CASAASPQETQYF
TRBD1	13	TRBV6-5	CASTSNRGDEQFF
NA	14	TRBV6-1	CASSGQPGNNEQFF
TRBD1	13	TRBV11-2	CASSRDRNEKLFF
NA	15	TRBV5-1	CASSLGRSDSYEQYF
TRBD2	14	TRBV5-1	CASSLAGSYNEQFF
NA	14	TRBV7-3	CASSFRAGTDTQYF
NA	13	TRBV28	CASSLGTGNTIYF
NA	17	TRBV7-9	CASSLEPGGRAKNIQYF
NA	17	TRBV7-9	CASSQGQVQGSNEKLFF
TRBD1	15	TRBV2	CASRSRDRGAEKLFF
TRBD1	16	TRBV5-1	CASSLLGTGTGNTIYF
TRBD1	18	TRBV11-2	CASSSLKNTPGQVNEQFF
NA	15	TRBV28	CASSFLGGSADTQYF
NA	16	TRBV23-1	CASRRDSPGGTDTQYF
TRBD1	13	TRBV18	CASSPDRASEQYF
NA	11	TRBV25-1	CASSGGIGYTF
NA	13	TRBV2	CASKGRTGNTIYF
NA	14	TRBV9	CASSALDSRTEAFF
NA	15	TRBV19	CASSTEGGSYNEQFF
TRBD1	15	TRBV9	CASSTQGDYNSPLHF
TRBD1	17	TRBV5-4	CASSGKTGDSTNEKLFF
TRBD1	14	TRBV5-1	CASSPGGAEDIQYF
NA	14	TRBV11-3	CASSSLTANTEAFF
NA	11	TRBV7-9	CASSLPGTQYF
NA	16	TRBV7-2	CASSYTGTHLYNEQFF
TRBD1	15	TRBV10-2	CASGYGTGRADTQYF
TRBD2	14	TRBV6-5	CASSYSGLVETQYF
TRBD2	14	TRBV2	CASSELAGAYEQFF
TRBD2	16	TRBV28	CASSPYGTSGTDTQYF